Presented here are 10 T cell receptor beta chains from one specimen sequenced in a study of CD8 T cells in ankylosing spondylitis. Study-level results: What appeared characteristic of ankylosing spondylitis blood was a TCR beta motif of eight or nine highly homologous variants.

TCRdb reanalysed the 5' RACE reads using MiXCR and keeps one entry per CDR3 protein. Here the sample spans more than 500,000 distinct CDR3 sequences, about 5.2% being singletons. The antigens these receptors bind are not known. Sequencing was done on a sample of blood, either unsorted or a sorted T cell fraction (not recorded which). Receptors were obtained from a male donor with ankylosing spondylitis.

This clonotype was seen ten or more times. V is TRBV7-9 and J is TRBJ2-7; 8 bases agree with TRBD1. Germline V gives CDR1 SEHNR, CDR2 FQNEAQ (reference sequence). This CDR3 comprises 14 residues. V dropped 5 bases and J dropped 3; count of bases not matched to a gene: 6. CDR3 amino acids: CASSPAGTGYEQYF. The CDR3 DNA reads TGTGCCAGCAGCCCAGCCGGGACAGGCTACGAGCAGTACTTC.

This clonotype was counted only a few times. CDR3 nucleotide sequence: TGCAGTGCTAGTAAGCGGCAGGGGGCAGACGAGCAGTACTTC. It encodes CSASKRQGADEQYF. The chain has TRBV20-1 and TRBJ2-7; 8 nucleotides agree with TRBD1. The CDR3 loop spans 14 amino acids. Germline V gene data show CDR1 as DFQATT and CDR2 as SNEGSKA (reference sequence). V shed 3 bases and J 5 bases; nucleotides not matched to a gene: 9.

This clonotype was observed many times. V is TRBV7-2 and J is TRBJ1-1; D is perhaps TRBD1 (5 bases). The V end was cut by 5 bases, the J end by 0 bases, with 10 bases between. In germline, CDR1 is SGHTA, CDR2 FQGNSA. The CDR3 loop spans 14 amino acids. The CDR3 spells CASSHDSMNTEAFF. As DNA, the CDR3 is TGTGCCAGCAGCCACGACAGCATGAACACTGAAGCTTTCTTT.

The table lists this clonotype with many counts. The junction departs from the called germline gene at one end, perhaps through a read error. The rearrangement uses TRBV5-1 and TRBJ1-2; 7 bases fit TRBD1. Germline lookup yields CDR1 SGHRS and CDR2 YFSETQ. There are 12 residues in the CDR3. CDR3 in amino acids: CASRGGGYGYTF. CDR3 coding DNA: TGTGCCAGCAGAGGGGGCGGCTATGGCTACACCTTC.

This clonotype was seen at least ten times. This rearrangement joins TRBV7-2 to TRBJ2-7; 8 nucleotides line up with TRBD1. Germline V gene data show CDR1 as SGHTA and CDR2 as FQGNSA. The CDR3 is 15 amino acids. J lost 3 bases, V lost 5 bases, and 9 bases had no gene match. DNA of the CDR3: TGTGCCAGCAGCCCAAGGACAGGGAGAGGCTACGAGCAGTACTTC. It encodes CASSPRTGRGYEQYF.

This clonotype was picked up many times. J is TRBJ1-4 and V is TRBV29-1; 8 bases agree with TRBD1. The CDR3 loop spans 14 amino acids. CDR1 and CDR2 (germline): SQVTM, ANQGSEA. V dropped 7 bases and J dropped 11; count of bases not matched to a gene: 15. The CDR3 DNA reads as TGCAGCGGCAGCGCAGGGGGCAAGGTCGAGAAACTGTTTTTT. It translates to CSGSAGGKVEKLFF.

This clonotype was observed at least ten times. The CDR3 protein is CASSTSPGSGNTIYF. Here the CDR3 DNA reads TGTGCCAGCAGCACTTCACCAGGCTCTGGAAACACCATATATTTT. The rearrangement links TRBV5-4 to TRBJ1-3, with D unresolved. The length of the CDR3 is 15 residues. Germline CDR1 is SGHNT and CDR2 is YYREEE (reference sequence). V shed 4 bases and J shed 0 bases, with 11 bases lying between them. Complete variable domain (other parts from reference TRBV5-4 and TRBJ1-3): ETGVTQSPTHLIKTRGQQVTLRCSSQSGHNTVSWYQQALGQGPQFIFQYYREEENGRGNFPPRFSGLQFPNYSSELNVNALELDDSALYLCASSTSPGSGNTIYFGEGSWLTVV.

This clonotype was picked up many times. This chain connects TRBV4-3 to TRBJ2-1; no firm D call. The V gene lost 2 bases and the J gene lost 13 bases, with 15 bases spanning the gap. Per germline, CDR1 LGHNA and CDR2 YSLEER. The CDR3 contains 13 residues. The CDR3 DNA reads as TGCGCCAGCAGCCAATTACCCGGAGACTTTCAGTTCTTC. Translation gives CASSQLPGDFQFF.

This clonotype was seen ten or more times. This chain joins TRBV19 and TRBJ1-1; the D is unclear. From germline, CDR1 is LNHDA and CDR2 SQIVND (reference sequence). Trimming took 11 bases from V and 0 from J, leaving 13 bases between them. The CDR3 has 13 amino acids. CDR3 amino acids: CAASGVMNTEAFF. DNA for the CDR3: TGTGCCGCATCCGGGGTGATGAACACTGAAGCTTTCTTT.

This clonotype was recorded many times. V gene TRBV20-1 combines with J gene TRBJ1-6; weak D call: TRBD1 (6 bases). Germline V gene data show CDR1 as DFQATT and CDR2 as SNEGSKA (reference sequence). This CDR3 comprises 11 residues. Trimming shortened V by 5 bases and J by 10 bases, and 9 bases separated the two germline ends. The CDR3 sequence is CSAGGNSPLHF. In nucleotides, the CDR3 is TGCAGTGCTGGGGGCAACTCACCCCTCCACTTT.